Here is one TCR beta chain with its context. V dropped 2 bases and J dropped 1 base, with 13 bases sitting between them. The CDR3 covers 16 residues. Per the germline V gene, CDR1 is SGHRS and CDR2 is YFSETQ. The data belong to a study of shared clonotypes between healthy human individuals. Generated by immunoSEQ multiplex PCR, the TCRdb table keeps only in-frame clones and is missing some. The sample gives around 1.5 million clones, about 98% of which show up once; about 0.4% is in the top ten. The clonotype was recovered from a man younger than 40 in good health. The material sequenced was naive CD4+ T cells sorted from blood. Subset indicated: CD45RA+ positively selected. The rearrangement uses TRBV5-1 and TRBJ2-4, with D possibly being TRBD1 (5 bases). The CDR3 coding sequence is TGCGCCAGCAGCTTAGGACCCAGGGTCGCCAAAAACATTCAGTACTTC. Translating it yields CASSLGPRVAKNIQYF.